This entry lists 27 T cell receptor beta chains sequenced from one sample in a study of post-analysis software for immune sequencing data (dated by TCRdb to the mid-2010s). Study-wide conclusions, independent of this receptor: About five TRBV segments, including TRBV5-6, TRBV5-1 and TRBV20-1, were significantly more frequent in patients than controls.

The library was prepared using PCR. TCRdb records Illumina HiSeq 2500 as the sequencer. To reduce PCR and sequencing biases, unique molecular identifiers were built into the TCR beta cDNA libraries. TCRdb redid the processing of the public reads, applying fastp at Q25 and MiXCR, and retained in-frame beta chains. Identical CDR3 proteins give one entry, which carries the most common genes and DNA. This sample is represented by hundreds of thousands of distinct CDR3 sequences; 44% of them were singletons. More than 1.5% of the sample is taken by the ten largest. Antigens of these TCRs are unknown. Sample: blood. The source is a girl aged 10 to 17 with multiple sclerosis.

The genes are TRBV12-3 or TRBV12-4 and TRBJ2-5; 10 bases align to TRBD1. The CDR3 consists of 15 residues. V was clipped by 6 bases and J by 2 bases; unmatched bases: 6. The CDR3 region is CASSIDRGRQETQYF. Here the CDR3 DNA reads TGTGCCAGCAGCATCGACAGGGGGCGTCAAGAGACCCAGTACTTC.

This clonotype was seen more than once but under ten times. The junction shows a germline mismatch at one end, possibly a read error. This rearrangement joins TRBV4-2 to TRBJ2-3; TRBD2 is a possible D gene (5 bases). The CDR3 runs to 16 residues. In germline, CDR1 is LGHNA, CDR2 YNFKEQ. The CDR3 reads CVSSQELRVSTDTQYF. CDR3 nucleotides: TGTGTCAGCAGCCAAGAACTGCGGGTTTCCACAGATACGCAGTATTTT.

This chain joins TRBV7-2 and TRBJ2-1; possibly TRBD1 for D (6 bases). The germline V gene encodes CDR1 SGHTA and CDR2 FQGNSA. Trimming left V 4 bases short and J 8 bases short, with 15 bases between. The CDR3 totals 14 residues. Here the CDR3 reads CASSSRQGRDEQFF. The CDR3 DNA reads TGTGCCAGCAGCTCCCGGCAGGGGAGAGATGAGCAGTTCTTC.

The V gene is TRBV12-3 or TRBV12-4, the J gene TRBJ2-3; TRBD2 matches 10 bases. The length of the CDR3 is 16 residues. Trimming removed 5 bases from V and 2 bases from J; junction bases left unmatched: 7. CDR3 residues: CASSQRTSGLTDTQYF. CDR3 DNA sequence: TGTGCCAGCAGTCAAAGGACTAGCGGACTCACAGATACGCAGTATTTT.

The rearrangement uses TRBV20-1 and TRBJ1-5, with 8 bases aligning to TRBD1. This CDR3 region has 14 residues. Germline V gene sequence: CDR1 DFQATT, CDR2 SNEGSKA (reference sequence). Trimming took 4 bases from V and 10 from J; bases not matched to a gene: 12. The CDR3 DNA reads TGCAGTGCTACATTCAGGGGGCAATCAGCACCCCAGCATTTT. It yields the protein CSATFRGQSAPQHF.

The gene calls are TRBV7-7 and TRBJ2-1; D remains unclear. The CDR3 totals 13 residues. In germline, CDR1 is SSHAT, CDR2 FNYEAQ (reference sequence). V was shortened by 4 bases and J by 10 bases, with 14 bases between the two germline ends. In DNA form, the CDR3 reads TGTGCCAGCAGCTCCCCCGGCTGGGGAGAGCAGTTCTTC. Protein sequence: CASSSPGWGEQFF.

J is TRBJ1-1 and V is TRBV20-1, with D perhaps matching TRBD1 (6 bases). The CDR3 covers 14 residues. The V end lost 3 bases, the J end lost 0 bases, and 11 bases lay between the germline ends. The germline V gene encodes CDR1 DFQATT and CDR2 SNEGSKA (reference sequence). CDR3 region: CSARQGWVNTEAFF. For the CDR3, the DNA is TGCAGTGCTAGGCAGGGGTGGGTGAACACTGAAGCTTTCTTT.

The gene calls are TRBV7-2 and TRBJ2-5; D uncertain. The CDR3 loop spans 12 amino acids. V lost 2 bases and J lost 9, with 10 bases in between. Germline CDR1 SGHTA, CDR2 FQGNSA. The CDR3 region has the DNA TGTGCCAGCAGCTTACTTAAGGCCTCCCAGTACTTC. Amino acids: CASSLLKASQYF.

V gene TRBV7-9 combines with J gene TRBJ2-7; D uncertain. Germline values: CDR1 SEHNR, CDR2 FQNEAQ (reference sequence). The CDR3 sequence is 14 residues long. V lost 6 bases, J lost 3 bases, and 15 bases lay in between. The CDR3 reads CASSRVSASYEQYF. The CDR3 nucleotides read TGTGCCAGCAGTAGGGTCTCCGCGAGCTACGAGCAGTACTTC.

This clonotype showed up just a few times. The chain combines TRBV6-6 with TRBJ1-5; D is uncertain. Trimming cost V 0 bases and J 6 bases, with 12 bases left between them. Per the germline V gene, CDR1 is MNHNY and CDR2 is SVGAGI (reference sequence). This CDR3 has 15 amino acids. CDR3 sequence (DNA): TGTGCCAGCAGTTACTCGGGCCCAAGGAGTCAGCCCCAGCATTTT. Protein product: CASSYSGPRSQPQHF.

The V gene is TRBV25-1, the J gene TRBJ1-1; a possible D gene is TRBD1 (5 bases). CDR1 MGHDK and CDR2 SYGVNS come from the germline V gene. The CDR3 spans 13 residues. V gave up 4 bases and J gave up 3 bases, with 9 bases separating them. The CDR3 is CASSVGTYTEAFF. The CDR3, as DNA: TGTGCCAGCAGTGTTGGGACCTACACTGAAGCTTTCTTT. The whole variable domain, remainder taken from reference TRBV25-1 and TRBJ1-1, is EADIYQTPRYLVIGTGKKITLECSQTMGHDKMYWYQQDPGMELHLIHYSYGVNSTEKGDLSSESTVSRIRTEHFPLTLESARPSHTSQYLCASSVGTYTEAFFGQGTRLTVV.

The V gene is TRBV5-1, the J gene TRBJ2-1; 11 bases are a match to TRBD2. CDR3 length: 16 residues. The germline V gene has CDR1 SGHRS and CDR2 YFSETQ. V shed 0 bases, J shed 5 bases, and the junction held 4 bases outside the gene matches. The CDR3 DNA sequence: TGCGCCAGCAGCTTGGCTCCTAGCGGGGGGAACAATGAGCAGTTCTTC. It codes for CASSLAPSGGNNEQFF.

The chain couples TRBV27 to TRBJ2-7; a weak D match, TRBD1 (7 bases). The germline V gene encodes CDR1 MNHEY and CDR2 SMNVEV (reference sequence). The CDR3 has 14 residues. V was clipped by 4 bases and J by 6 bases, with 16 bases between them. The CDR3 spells CASSSQGTYGEQYF. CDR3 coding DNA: TGTGCCAGCAGTTCACAGGGGACTTACGGCGAGCAGTACTTC.

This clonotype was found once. The CDR3 spells CSAAEGDTQYF. In DNA form, the CDR3 reads TGCAGCGCCGCAGAGGGCGATACGCAGTATTTT. The rearrangement links TRBV29-1 to TRBJ2-3; D is perhaps TRBD2 (5 bases). The germline V gene encodes CDR1 SQVTM and CDR2 ANQGSEA. Deletions cut 7 bases from V and 6 bases from J, with 11 bases between. This CDR3 is 11 amino acids long.

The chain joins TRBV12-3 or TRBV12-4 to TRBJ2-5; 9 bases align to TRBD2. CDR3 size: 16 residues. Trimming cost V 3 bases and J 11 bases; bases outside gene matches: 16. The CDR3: CASSLRIAGAPGEQYF. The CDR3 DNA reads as TGTGCCAGCAGTTTGAGGATAGCGGGGGCCCCGGGGGAGCAGTACTTC.

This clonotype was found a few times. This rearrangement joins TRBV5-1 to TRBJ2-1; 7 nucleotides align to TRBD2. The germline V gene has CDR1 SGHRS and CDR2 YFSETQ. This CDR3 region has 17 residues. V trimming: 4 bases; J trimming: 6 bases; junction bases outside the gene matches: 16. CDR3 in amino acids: CASSTGTTSEGGNEQFF. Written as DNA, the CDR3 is TGCGCCAGCAGCACCGGGACTACCAGTGAAGGCGGCAATGAGCAGTTCTTC.

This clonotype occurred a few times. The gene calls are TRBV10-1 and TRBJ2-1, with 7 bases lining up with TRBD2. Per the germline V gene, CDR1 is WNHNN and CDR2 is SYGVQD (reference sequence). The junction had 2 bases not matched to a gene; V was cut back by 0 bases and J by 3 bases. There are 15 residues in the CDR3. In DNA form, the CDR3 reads TGCGCCAGCAGTGAGTCAGGGGAGGGCTACAATGAGCAGTTCTTC. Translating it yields CASSESGEGYNEQFF.

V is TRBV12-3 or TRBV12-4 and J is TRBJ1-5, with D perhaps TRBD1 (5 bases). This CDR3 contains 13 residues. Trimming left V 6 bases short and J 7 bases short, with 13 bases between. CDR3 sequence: CASSRWQGQPQHF. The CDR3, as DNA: TGTGCCAGCAGCCGTTGGCAGGGACAGCCCCAGCATTTT.

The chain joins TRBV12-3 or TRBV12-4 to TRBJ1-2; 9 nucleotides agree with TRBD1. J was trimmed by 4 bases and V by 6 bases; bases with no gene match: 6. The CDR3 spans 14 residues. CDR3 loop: CASRLQGAVYGYTF. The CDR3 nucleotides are TGTGCCAGCAGATTACAGGGGGCAGTCTATGGCTACACCTTC.

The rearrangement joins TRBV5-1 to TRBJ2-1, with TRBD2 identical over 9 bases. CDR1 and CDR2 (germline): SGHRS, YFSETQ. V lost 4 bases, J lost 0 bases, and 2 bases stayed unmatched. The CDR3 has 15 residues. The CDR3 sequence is CASSGLANSYNEQFF. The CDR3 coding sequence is TGCGCCAGCAGCGGACTAGCGAACTCCTACAATGAGCAGTTCTTC.

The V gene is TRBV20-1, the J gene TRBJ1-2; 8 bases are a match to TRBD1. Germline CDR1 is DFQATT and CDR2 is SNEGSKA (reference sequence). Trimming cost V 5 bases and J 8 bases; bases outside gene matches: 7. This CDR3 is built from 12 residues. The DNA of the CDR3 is TGCAGTGCTCTCGACAGGGGAGTCGGCTACACCTTC. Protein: CSALDRGVGYTF.

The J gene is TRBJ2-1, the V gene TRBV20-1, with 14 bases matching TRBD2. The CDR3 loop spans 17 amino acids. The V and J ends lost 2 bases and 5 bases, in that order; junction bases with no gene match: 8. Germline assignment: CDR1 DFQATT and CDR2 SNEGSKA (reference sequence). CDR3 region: CSARRTSGRTLNNEQFF. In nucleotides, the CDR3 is TGCAGTGCTAGAAGGACTAGCGGGAGGACCTTAAACAATGAGCAGTTCTTC.

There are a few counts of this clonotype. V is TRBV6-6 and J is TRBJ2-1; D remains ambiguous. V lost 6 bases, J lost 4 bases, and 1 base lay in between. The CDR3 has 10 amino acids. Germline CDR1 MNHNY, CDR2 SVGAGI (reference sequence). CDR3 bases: TGTGCCAGCAGGTACAATGAGCAGTTCTTC. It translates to CASRYNEQFF.

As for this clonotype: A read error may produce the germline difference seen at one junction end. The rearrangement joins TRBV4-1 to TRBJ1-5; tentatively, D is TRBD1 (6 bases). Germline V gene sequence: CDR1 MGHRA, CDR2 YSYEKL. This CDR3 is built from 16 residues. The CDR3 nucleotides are TGCACCAGCAGCCAAGGCCCCCTGAGGGGGAATCAGCCCCAGCATTTT. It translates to CTSSQGPLRGNQPQHF.

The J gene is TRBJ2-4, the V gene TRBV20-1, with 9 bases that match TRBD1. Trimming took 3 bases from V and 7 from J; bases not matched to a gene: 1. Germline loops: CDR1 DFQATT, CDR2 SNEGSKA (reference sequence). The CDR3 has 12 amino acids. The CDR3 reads CSASDRGNIQYF. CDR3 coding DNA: TGCAGTGCTAGCGACAGGGGGAACATTCAGTACTTC.

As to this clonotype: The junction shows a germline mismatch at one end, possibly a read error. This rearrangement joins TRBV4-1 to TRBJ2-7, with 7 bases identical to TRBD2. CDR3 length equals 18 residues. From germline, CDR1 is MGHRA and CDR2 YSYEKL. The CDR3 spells CASSLRAEGAGVTYQQYF. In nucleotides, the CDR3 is TGCGCCAGCAGCCTCAGGGCCGAAGGGGCGGGAGTAACCTACCAGCAGTACTTC.

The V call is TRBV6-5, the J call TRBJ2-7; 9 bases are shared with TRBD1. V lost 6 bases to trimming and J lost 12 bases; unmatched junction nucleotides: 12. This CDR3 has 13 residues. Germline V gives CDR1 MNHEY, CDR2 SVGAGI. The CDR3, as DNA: TGTGCCAGCAGCTCCGGGACAGGGACGGGGCGGTACTTC. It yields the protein CASSSGTGTGRYF.